This is a list of T cell receptor beta chains from one sample in a study of post-analysis software for immune sequencing data. TCRdb called the PCR reads again in MiXCR, with one record for every CDR3 protein. The sample lists roughly 800,000 distinct CDR3 sequences, less than 35% seen once, with 0.55% to 0.65% in the top ten. The sequenced material came from blood. The receptors were gathered from a girl aged 5 to 17 with multiple sclerosis. CDR3s include the opening cysteine and the closing phenylalanine or tryptophan. D genes are given only for firm matches. The size of a clone is reported for some rows only, either as once, few or many, or as a class for expanded clones.

d_call clone_size j_call v_call cdr3_aa cdr3_nt
TRBD1 many TRBJ2-1 TRBV20-1 CSAPRGVGGQGVYYNEQFF TGCAGTGCCCCACGTGGTGTTGGAGGACAGGGCGTCTACTACAATGAGCAGTTCTTC
- few TRBJ1-6 TRBV6-1 CASPRGADSPLHF TGTGCCAGCCCGAGGGGGGCAGATTCACCCCTCCACTTT
TRBD2 once TRBJ2-5 TRBV29-1 CSVEERGGSGEAQYF TGCAGCGTTGAAGAGAGGGGAGGGAGTGGGGAGGCCCAGTACTTC
- few TRBJ2-1 TRBV20-1 CSGRRDYNEQFF TGCAGTGGAAGGCGGGACTACAATGAGCAGTTCTTC
TRBD2 - TRBJ2-7 TRBV15 CATGEGGTVYNEQYF TGTGCCACCGGGGAGGGCGGAACCGTTTACAATGAGCAGTACTTC
- - TRBJ2-7 TRBV29-1 CSVQYDDYEQYF TGCAGCGTCCAATACGATGACTACGAGCAGTACTTC
TRBD2 - TRBJ2-7 TRBV7-2 CASSPLSGGSYEQYF TGTGCCAGCAGCCCCCTGAGCGGGGGATCCTACGAGCAGTACTTC
TRBD2 - TRBJ2-3 TRBV7-6 CASSGTSGGTQYF TGTGCCAGCAGCGGGACTAGCGGGGGCACGCAGTATTTT
- - TRBJ2-3 TRBV24-1 CASGEADTQYF TGTGCCTCGGGGGAGGCAGATACGCAGTATTTT
- - TRBJ1-2 TRBV28 CASGRGVLGGYTF TGTGCCAGCGGAAGGGGGGTCCTTGGAGGCTACACCTTC
- few TRBJ1-5 TRBV20-1 CSARQPNQPQHF TGCAGTGCTAGACAGCCTAATCAGCCCCAGCATTTT
TRBD2 few TRBJ2-7 TRBV28 CASSPQASGGPSYEQYF TGTGCCAGCAGTCCCCAAGCTAGCGGGGGGCCGAGTTACGAGCAGTACTTC
TRBD1 few TRBJ2-5 TRBV7-2 CASSRGQGGETQYF TGTGCCAGCAGCCGAGGACAGGGGGGAGAGACCCAGTACTTC
- few TRBJ2-1 TRBV11-2 CASSQTPSRTGEQFF TGTGCCAGCAGCCAGACCCCGTCCCGTACGGGTGAGCAGTTCTTC
- - TRBJ2-3 TRBV5-5 CASSLAILYTQYF TGTGCCAGCAGCTTGGCCATCTTGTATACGCAGTATTTT
- few TRBJ2-3 TRBV7-9 CASSSGASPTDTQYF TGTGCCAGCAGCTCGGGGGCGAGCCCCACAGATACGCAGTATTTT
- - TRBJ1-5 TRBV6-2/TRBV6-3 CARDRAQPQHF TGTGCTCGAGACAGAGCTCAGCCCCAGCATTTT
TRBD1 once TRBJ2-3 TRBV11-3 CASSLGTGETDTQYF TGTGCCAGCAGCCTCGGGACAGGGGAAACAGATACGCAGTATTTT